The sequence of this TCR beta chain was determined in a study of T cells in Graves' hyperthyroidism and ophthalmopathy. This CDR3 region has 16 residues. V dropped 4 bases and J dropped 4; count of bases not matched to a gene: 15. Germline CDR1 is DFQATT and CDR2 is SNEGSKA (reference sequence). Amplification of TCR beta CDR3 regions used RNA as the template. The primer set for the first-round RT-PCR of the TCR CDR3 was HTBI. TCRdb called the multiplex PCR reads again in MiXCR, with one record for every CDR3 protein. The data contain 500,000 to 650,000 distinct CDR3 sequences, 17% of them seen just once; the ten biggest clones take up 17%. In this sample, this clonotype turned up many times. The study included ophthalmopathy patients with Clinical Activity Score at least 3, NOSPECS grade at least 4 and duration under 3 months.

The clonotype originates from a woman aged 18-29 years with Graves' ophthalmopathy. The specimen was blood. The chain uses TRBV20-1 and TRBJ1-1; TRBD1 matches at 7 bases. CDR3 protein: CSATRQGWVGGTEAFF. The CDR3 bases are TGCAGTGCTACTCGACAGGGCTGGGTTGGTGGCACTGAAGCTTTCTTT.